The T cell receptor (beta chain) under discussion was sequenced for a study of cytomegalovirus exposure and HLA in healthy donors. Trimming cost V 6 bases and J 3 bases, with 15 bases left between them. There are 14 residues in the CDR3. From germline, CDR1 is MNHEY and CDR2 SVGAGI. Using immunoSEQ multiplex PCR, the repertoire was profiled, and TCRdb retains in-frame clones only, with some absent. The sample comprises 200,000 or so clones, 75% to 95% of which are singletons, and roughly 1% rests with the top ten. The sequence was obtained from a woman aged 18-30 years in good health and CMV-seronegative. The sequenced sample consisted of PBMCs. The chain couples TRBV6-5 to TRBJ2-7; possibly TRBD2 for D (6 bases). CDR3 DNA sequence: TGTGCCAGCAGCCTAGACGGGACTCACTACGAGCAGTACTTC. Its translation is CASSLDGTHYEQYF.